Following are 24 T cell receptor beta chains from one sample sequenced in a study of T cells in Graves' hyperthyroidism and ophthalmopathy. RNA transcripts gave rise to amplified TCR beta CDR3 regions. In the first-round RT-PCR of the TCR CDR3, the HTBI primer set was used. MiXCR, run by TCRdb on the multiplex PCR reads, gives a single entry per CDR3 protein. Here the sample spans about 660,000 distinct CDR3 sequences, just under 45% being singletons. The material sequenced was peripheral blood or thyroid tissue (not recorded which). The receptors here all came from an adult man with Graves' disease, either hyperthyroidism or ophthalmopathy (not recorded which).

This clonotype was counted ten times or more. This sequence joins TRBV29-1 and TRBJ1-1; 7 nucleotides match TRBD1. The CDR3 spans 14 residues. The V gene's germline CDR1 is SQVTM and CDR2 ANQGSEA. Unmatched junction bases numbered 7, after V lost 6 bases and J lost 0 bases. CDR3 protein: CSVAAGGMNTEAFF. DNA of the CDR3: TGCAGCGTGGCGGCAGGGGGAATGAACACTGAAGCTTTCTTT.

The chain combines TRBV24-1 with TRBJ2-5; TRBD1 matches 7 bases. The CDR3 has 17 amino acids. V lost 4 bases, J lost 3 bases, and 13 bases stayed unmatched. From germline, CDR1 is KGHDR and CDR2 SFDVKD. In DNA, the CDR3 is TGTGCCACCAGTGAGTCGGGACAGACCGGGGACAAAGAGACCCAGTACTTC. Its translation: CATSESGQTGDKETQYF.

The V gene is TRBV6-5, the J gene TRBJ1-4, with 7 nucleotides matching TRBD1. J was trimmed by 10 bases and V by 6 bases; bases with no gene match: 11. The CDR3 totals 14 residues. Germline values: CDR1 MNHEY, CDR2 SVGAGI. The chain's CDR3 is CASRPRGTARKLFF. DNA for the CDR3: TGTGCCAGCAGACCCCGAGGGACAGCGAGAAAACTGTTTTTT.

This clonotype was seen a few times. V gene TRBV7-3 combines with J gene TRBJ2-5, with 7 bases identical to TRBD1. CDR3 length equals 17 residues. V lost 1 base and J lost 4; bases outside the gene matches: 12. Germline V lookup: CDR1 SGHTA, CDR2 FQGTGA. In nucleotides, the CDR3 is TGTGCCAGCAGCTTAAGACCCCCGGGACAGTTAGGAGAGACCCAGTACTTC. Translating it yields CASSLRPPGQLGETQYF.

As DNA, the CDR3 is TGCAGTGCTATACAGGACCCGCAATCCCGAGCTTTCTTT. Translation: CSAIQDPQSRAFF. This chain uses TRBV20-1 with TRBJ1-1; weak D call: TRBD1 (5 bases). This CDR3 comprises 13 residues. V lost 4 bases, J lost 10 bases, and 19 bases lay in between. Germline assignment: CDR1 DFQATT and CDR2 SNEGSKA (reference sequence).

This sequence joins TRBV7-2 and TRBJ1-6; tentatively, D is TRBD1 (6 bases). There are 11 residues in the CDR3. The V end was cut by 5 bases, the J end by 16 bases, with 12 bases between. Germline values: CDR1 SGHTA, CDR2 FQGNSA. CDR3 sequence: CASSPRDNLHF. The CDR3 nucleotides are TGTGCCAGCAGCCCTCGGGACAATCTCCACTTT.

Regarding this clonotype: This clone may be a read error of a much larger clone one base away. The chain recombines TRBV5-4 with TRBJ2-7; 12 bases are shared with TRBD2. Germline V gene data show CDR1 as SGHNT and CDR2 as YYREEE (reference sequence). CDR3 size: 14 residues. V trimming: 0 bases; J trimming: 9 bases; junction bases outside the gene matches: 4. The CDR3 DNA reads TGTGCCAGCAGCTTGGGGGGACTAGCGGGCGGGCAGTACTTC. This gives the protein CASSLGGLAGGQYF.

This clonotype was detected ten times or more. V and J are TRBV2 and TRBJ2-6, with TRBD1 identical over 7 bases. The CDR3 is 12 amino acids. CDR1 is SNHLY, CDR2 FYNNEI, per germline. CDR3: CAVRTGEFFLTF. In DNA, the CDR3 is TGTGCTGTCAGAACAGGGGAATTCTTCCTGACTTTC.

The gene calls are TRBV15 and TRBJ1-6, with D tentatively TRBD1 (6 bases). Germline values: CDR1 LNHNV, CDR2 YYDKDF (reference sequence). The CDR3 covers 16 residues. Trimming cost V 1 base and J 8 bases, with 15 bases left between them. The CDR3 bases are TGTGCCACCAGCAGAGTGGCGGGACAAGACTATTCACCCCTCCACTTT. Its protein is CATSRVAGQDYSPLHF.

This clonotype was recorded many times. The CDR3 bases are TGTGCCAGCAGAACTTTGGAGACCCAGTACTTC. Its protein is CASRTLETQYF. The chain is built from TRBV6-5 and TRBJ2-5; D remains unclear. CDR3 size: 11 residues. V was trimmed by 6 bases and J by 5 bases, leaving 7 bases between them. In germline, CDR1 is MNHEY, CDR2 SVGAGI.

This clonotype appeared many times. The chain uses TRBV13 and TRBJ1-1; D might be TRBD1 (6 bases). Trimming stripped 6 bases from V and 2 bases from J, with 16 bases between. Germline V gives CDR1 PRHDT, CDR2 FYEKMQ (reference sequence). The CDR3 has 15 amino acids. In DNA form, the CDR3 reads TGTGCCAGCAGGGTAAGGGGGGGACTTAACACTGAAGCTTTCTTT. This codes for CASRVRGGLNTEAFF.

As regards this clonotype: A much larger clone lies one base from this, so it may be a read error. CDR3 bases: TGCGCCAGCAGCTTGGACGAGACCCGGTACTTC. As protein: CASSLDETRYF. This chain connects TRBV5-1 to TRBJ2-5; D is undetermined. The germline CDR1 and CDR2 sequences are SGHRS and YFSETQ. The CDR3 is 11 residues long.

The chain employs TRBV7-6 and TRBJ2-5; the match to TRBD2 covers 8 bases. The V gene end was trimmed by 3 bases and the J gene end by 3 bases; junction bases not matched to a gene: 9. The CDR3 has 16 amino acids. Germline values: CDR1 SGHVS, CDR2 FNYEAQ. In DNA form, the CDR3 reads TGTGCCAGCAGCTTGACCCCCGGGGGGGCCGAAGAGACCCAGTACTTC. Protein product: CASSLTPGGAEETQYF.

The table lists this clonotype with a few counts. The chain couples TRBV9 to TRBJ1-2; 7 positions agree with TRBD1. This CDR3 is built from 13 residues. V was pared by 0 bases and J by 4 bases, with 0 bases of the junction left unmatched. Germline V gene sequence: CDR1 SGDLS, CDR2 YYNGEE. CDR3: CASSVEGAYGYTF. The CDR3 coding sequence is TGTGCCAGCAGCGTAGAGGGGGCCTATGGCTACACCTTC.

There are many counts of this clonotype. The chain is built from TRBV7-9 and TRBJ2-7, with 7 bases fitting TRBD1. CDR1 and CDR2 (germline): SEHNR, FQNEAQ (reference sequence). With V trimmed by 4 bases and J by 0 bases, 6 bases remained unmatched. CDR3 length: 15 residues. The CDR3 here is CASSSQGQYSYEQYF. CDR3 coding DNA: TGTGCCAGCAGCTCACAGGGACAGTACTCCTACGAGCAGTACTTC.

V usage is TRBV11-2 and J usage is TRBJ1-5; 7 nucleotides agree with TRBD1. Germline V gives CDR1 SGHAT, CDR2 FQNNGV. Losses at the gene ends were 5 bases for V and 0 bases for J; bases not matched to a gene: 4. The CDR3 totals 15 residues. The CDR3 reads CASSGQEDSNQPQHF. The DNA for the CDR3 is TGTGCCAGCAGCGGACAGGAGGATAGCAATCAGCCCCAGCATTTT. The full variable domain, completed using reference TRBV11-2 and TRBJ1-5, is EAGVAQSPRYKIIEKRQSVAFWCNPISGHATLYWYQQILGQGPKLLIQFQNNGVVDDSQLPKDRFSAERLKGVDSTLKIQPAKLEDSAVYLCASSGQEDSNQPQHFGDGTRLSIL.

This clonotype was seen a few times. This chain uses TRBV7-6 with TRBJ1-1; 7 bases agree with TRBD1. With 5 bases clipped from V and 0 bases from J, the junction kept 12 bases outside the gene matches. The germline gives CDR1 SGHVS, CDR2 FNYEAQ. The CDR3 is 17 residues long. The CDR3 DNA sequence: TGTGCCAGCAGCGTATTACAGGGGCCCATTATGAACACTGAAGCTTTCTTT. Translating it yields CASSVLQGPIMNTEAFF.

The rearrangement uses TRBV6-4 and TRBJ1-6, with no clear D. From germline, CDR1 is MRHNA and CDR2 SNTAGT. There are 15 residues in the CDR3. Trimming shortened V by 2 bases and J by 1 base, and 6 bases separated the two germline ends. As DNA, the CDR3 is TGTGCCAGCAGTGACAGGGAGTCCTATAATTCACCCCTCCACTTT. Amino acids: CASSDRESYNSPLHF.

This clonotype was seen once. The chain is built from TRBV2 and TRBJ1-5; D is possibly TRBD1 (6 bases). CDR3 length: 16 amino acids. The germline gives CDR1 SNHLY, CDR2 FYNNEI. Trimming removed 4 bases from V and 2 bases from J, with 15 bases in between. The DNA of the CDR3 is TGTGCCAGCAGTGCTACCAGGGGAAGCGGCAATCAGCCCCAGCATTTT. Its protein product is CASSATRGSGNQPQHF.

The V and J genes are TRBV9 and TRBJ2-7, with TRBD1 identical over 8 bases. The CDR3 spans 15 residues. CDR1 is SGDLS, CDR2 YYNGEE, per germline. Trimming removed 0 bases from V and 2 bases from J; junction bases left unmatched: 4. CDR3 loop: CASSVAGQGPYEQYF. The CDR3 DNA reads TGTGCCAGCAGCGTAGCCGGACAGGGTCCCTACGAGCAGTACTTC. The variable domain in full, with the rest retrieved from reference TRBV9 and TRBJ2-7, is DSGVTQTPKHLITATGQRVTLRCSPRSGDLSVYWYQQSLDQGLQFLIQYYNGEERAKGNILERFSAQQFPDLHSELNLSSLELGDSALYFCASSVAGQGPYEQYFGPGTRLTVT.

This clonotype appeared many times. CDR3 sequence (DNA): TGCAGTGCTAGATGGAGGGCAGAGACCCAGTACTTC. Amino acid sequence: CSARWRAETQYF. The genes are TRBV20-1 and TRBJ2-5; a possible D gene is TRBD2 (6 bases). CDR3 length equals 12 residues. The germline gives CDR1 DFQATT, CDR2 SNEGSKA (reference sequence). Trimming stripped 2 bases from V and 4 bases from J, with 8 bases between.

This clonotype showed up many times. The chain has TRBV29-1 and TRBJ1-2; 9 bases agree with TRBD1. J gave up 5 bases and V 7 bases, and 2 bases lay outside the gene matches. CDR1 and CDR2 (germline): SQVTM, ANQGSEA. The CDR3 runs to 11 residues. CDR3 in DNA: TGCAGCGGAGGACAGGGGTATGGCTACACCTTC. Translating gives CSGGQGYGYTF.

This chain links TRBV29-1 with TRBJ1-3, with D possibly TRBD1 on 5 matching bases. V was shortened by 4 bases and J by 4 bases, with 8 bases between the two germline ends. This CDR3 comprises 12 residues. Germline CDR1 SQVTM, CDR2 ANQGSEA. CDR3: CSVGGGGNTIYF. The CDR3 DNA is TGCAGCGTTGGGGGCGGGGGAAACACCATATATTTT.

This clonotype was detected only a few times. This chain connects TRBV12-5 to TRBJ1-6; D gene ambiguous. The V gene lost 7 bases and the J gene lost 4 bases, with 11 bases spanning the gap. The germline CDR1 and CDR2 sequences are LGHNT and FRNRAP. The CDR3 covers 14 residues. The DNA of the CDR3 is TGTGCTAGTGCCCCCACAGATTATAATTCACCCCTCCACTTT. Protein product: CASAPTDYNSPLHF.